Included here is one TCR beta chain sequence, with context. Its antigen is as yet unknown. This sample stems from a study of T cell responses to AZD1222 COVID-19 vaccine. The overall study: Some second doses came at about 4 weeks and others at about 12 weeks; these were pooled. Study findings and constraints: Clonal diversity may have been underestimated, and the donors were mostly white British, with more females than males. Close to half of all spike-specific TCRs reportedly target regions of the variants that are unmutated. Once two AZD1222 doses were given, Spike-specific TCR breadth and depth went up.

The data were produced by immunoSEQ multiplex PCR, yet TCRdb's version contains in-frame clones alone and is incomplete. The top ten clones hold 3.5% to 4.5% of a sample with around 110,000 clones, about nine tenths of them seen once. This CDR3 has 13 amino acids. Germline V gene lookup returns CDR1 SNHLY and CDR2 FYNNEI. The V and J ends lost 4 bases and 2 bases respectively, with 8 bases between them. The gene calls are TRBV2 and TRBJ1-2, with D uncertain. This receptor was obtained from an adult in good health. Sequences were derived from peripheral blood, sampled on day 0 of AZD1222 vaccination. The CDR3 sequence is CASSADGNYGYTF. CDR3 in DNA: TGTGCCAGCAGTGCAGACGGGAACTATGGCTACACCTTC.